Presented here are 8 T cell receptor beta chains from one specimen sequenced in a study of CXCR3-negative and CXCR3-positive naive CD8 T cells. The libraries of TRB cDNA were prepared using 5' RACE with UMI labels. For each CDR3 protein, TCRdb gives one entry from its re-call of the 5' RACE reads, without DNA. This sample's table has tens of thousands of distinct CDR3 sequences. The source material was naive CXCR3- CD8+ T cells from blood. Documented subset: CD45RO-CCR7+CD27+CD95- naive CD8+ T cells lacking CXCR3 (TNR3-). These receptors all stem from a human donor in good health. Some clones in this sample may be carry-over from other donors' samples.

This CDR3 reads CASSQDPAGGLTGELFF. The chain has TRBV4-1 and TRBJ2-2; TCRdb's assignment of TRBD2 cannot be checked, as there is no DNA. Germline V gene sequence: CDR1 MGHRA, CDR2 YSYEKL. This CDR3 region has 17 residues.

This sequence joins TRBV15 and TRBJ2-1; without DNA, the TCRdb call of TRBD2 cannot be checked. Looked up from germline, CDR1 is LNHNV and CDR2 is YYDKDF (reference sequence). The CDR3 has 15 amino acids. This chain's CDR3 is CATSSIGLADNEQFF.

This chain connects TRBV28 to TRBJ2-1. The CDR3 has 11 amino acids. Germline CDR1 is MDHEN and CDR2 is SYDVKM. The CDR3 sequence: CASSPRSEQFF. The full variable domain, rest sourced from reference TRBV28 and TRBJ2-1, is DVKVTQSSRYLVKRTGEKVFLECVQDMDHENMFWYRQDPGLGLRLIYFSYDVKMKEKGDIPEGYSVSREKKERFSLILESASTNQTSMYLCASSPRSEQFFGPGTRLTVL.

The chain joins TRBV5-1 to TRBJ1-1. In germline, CDR1 is SGHRS, CDR2 YFSETQ. The length of the CDR3 is 14 residues. The chain's CDR3 is CASSLEPENTEAFF.

The chain couples TRBV7-6 to TRBJ2-7; TCRdb's D call of TRBD1 is untestable without DNA. The CDR3 length is 13 residues. Looked up from germline, CDR1 is SGHVS and CDR2 is FNYEAQ. This CDR3 is CASSPGESYEQYF.

The V and J genes are TRBV7-8 and TRBJ2-1; TCRdb reports TRBD2, a call that lacks DNA to check it against. The germline V gene has CDR1 SGHVS and CDR2 FQNEAQ. This CDR3 comprises 13 residues. CDR3 residues: CASTLTRNNEQFF.

The V call is TRBV14, the J call TRBJ1-4. This CDR3 region has 15 residues. Germline-derived CDR1 and CDR2 are SGHDN and FVKESK. The chain's CDR3 is CASSQDRAVPEKLFF.

CDR3 amino acids: CSVVLTGTDTQYF. The V gene is TRBV29-1, the J gene TRBJ2-3; absent DNA, TCRdb's TRBD1 call cannot be checked. This CDR3 region has 13 residues. CDR1 is SQVTM and CDR2 is ANQGSEA in the germline V gene.